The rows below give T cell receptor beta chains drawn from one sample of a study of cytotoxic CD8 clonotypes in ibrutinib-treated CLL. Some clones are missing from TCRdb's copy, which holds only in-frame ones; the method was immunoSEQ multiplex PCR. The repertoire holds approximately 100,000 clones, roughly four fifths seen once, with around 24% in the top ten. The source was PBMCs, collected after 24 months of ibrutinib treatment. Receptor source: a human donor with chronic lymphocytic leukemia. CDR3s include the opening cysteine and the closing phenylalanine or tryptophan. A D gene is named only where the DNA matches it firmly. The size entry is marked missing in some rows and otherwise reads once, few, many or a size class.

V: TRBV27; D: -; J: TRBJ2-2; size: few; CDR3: CASNPSGGGELFF; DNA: TGTGCCAGCAATCCTAGTGGAGGCGGGGAGCTGTTTTTT
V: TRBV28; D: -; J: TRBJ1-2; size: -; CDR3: CASSSSPYGYTF; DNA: TGTGCCAGCAGTTCCTCTCCGTATGGCTACACCTTC
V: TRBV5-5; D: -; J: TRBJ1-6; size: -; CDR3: CASSLERNSPLHF; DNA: TGTGCCAGCAGCTTGGAACGGAACTCACCCCTCCACTTT
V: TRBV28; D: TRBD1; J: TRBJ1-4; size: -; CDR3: CASIRTGANEKLFF; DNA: TGTGCCAGCATAAGGACAGGAGCTAATGAAAAACTGTTTTTT
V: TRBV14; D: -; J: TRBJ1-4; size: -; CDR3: CASSQSSFFRATNEKLFF; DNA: TGTGCCAGCAGCCAGTCCAGTTTCTTCCGTGCAACTAATGAAAAACTGTTTTTT
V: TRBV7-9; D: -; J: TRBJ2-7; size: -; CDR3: CASSHHRDSHYEQYF; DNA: TGTGCCAGCAGCCACCACCGGGACTCCCACTACGAGCAGTACTTC
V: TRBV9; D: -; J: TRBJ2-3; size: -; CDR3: CASSVEVATDTQYF; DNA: TGTGCCAGCAGCGTAGAGGTAGCTACAGATACGCAGTATTTT
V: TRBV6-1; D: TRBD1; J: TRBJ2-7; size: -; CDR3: CASKPGQILDEQYF; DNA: TGTGCCAGCAAGCCGGGACAGATTTTGGACGAGCAGTACTTC
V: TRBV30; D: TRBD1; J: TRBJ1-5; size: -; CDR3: CAWSVQGAIQPQHF; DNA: TGTGCCTGGAGTGTACAGGGGGCCATTCAGCCCCAGCATTTT
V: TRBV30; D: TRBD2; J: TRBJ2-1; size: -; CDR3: CAWEPPGLAGGEQFF; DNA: TGTGCCTGGGAACCCCCAGGACTAGCGGGAGGAGAGCAGTTCTTC
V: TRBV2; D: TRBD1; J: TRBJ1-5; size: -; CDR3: CASIQGMGHSNQPQHF; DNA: TGTGCCAGCATACAGGGGATGGGGCATAGCAATCAGCCCCAGCATTTT
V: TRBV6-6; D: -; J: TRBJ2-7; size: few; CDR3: CASSSASEQYF; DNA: TGTGCCAGCAGCTCTGCATCCGAGCAGTACTTC
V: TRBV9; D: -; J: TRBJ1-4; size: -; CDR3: CASSQTGRVNEKLFF; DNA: TGTGCCAGCAGCCAAACAGGGAGGGTGAATGAAAAACTGTTTTTT
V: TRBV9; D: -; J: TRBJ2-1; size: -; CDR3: CASSVEASGREQFF; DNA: TGTGCCAGCAGCGTAGAGGCCAGCGGAAGAGAGCAGTTCTTC
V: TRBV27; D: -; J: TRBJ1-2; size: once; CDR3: CASSSRLNYGYTF; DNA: TGTGCCAGCAGTTCCAGACTTAACTATGGCTACACCTTC